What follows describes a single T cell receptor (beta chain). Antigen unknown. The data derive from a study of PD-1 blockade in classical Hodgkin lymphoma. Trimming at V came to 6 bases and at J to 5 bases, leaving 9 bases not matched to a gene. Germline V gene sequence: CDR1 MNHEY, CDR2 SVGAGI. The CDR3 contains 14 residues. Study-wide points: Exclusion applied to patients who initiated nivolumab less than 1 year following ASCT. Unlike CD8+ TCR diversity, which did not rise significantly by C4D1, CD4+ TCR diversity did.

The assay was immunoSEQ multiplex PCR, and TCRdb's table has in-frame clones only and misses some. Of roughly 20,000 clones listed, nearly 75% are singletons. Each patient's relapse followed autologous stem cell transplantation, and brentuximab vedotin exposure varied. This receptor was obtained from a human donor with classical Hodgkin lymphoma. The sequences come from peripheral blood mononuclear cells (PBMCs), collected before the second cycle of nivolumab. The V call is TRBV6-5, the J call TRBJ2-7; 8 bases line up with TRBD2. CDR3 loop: CASRPGLDRHEQYF. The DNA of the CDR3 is TGTGCCAGCAGGCCGGGACTAGATAGGCACGAGCAGTACTTC.